This T cell receptor (beta chain) was identified in a study of identifying expanded T cells in peripheral blood. TCRdb's table, derived via immunoSEQ multiplex PCR, lists solely in-frame clones and lacks some. The data contain about 91,000 clones, around 88% of them singletons. What was sequenced was blood. This TCR was sampled from a person aged 18-69 years in good health.

The CDR3 sequence: CASSRGLESEQFF. The CDR3 coding sequence is TGTGCCAGCAGCCGGGGACTAGAGAGTGAGCAGTTCTTC. The chain recombines TRBV6-1 with TRBJ2-1; 8 nucleotides agree with TRBD2. CDR3 length: 13 amino acids. Germline lookup yields CDR1 MNHNS and CDR2 SASEGT. The V gene end was trimmed by 6 bases and the J gene end by 9 bases; junction bases not matched to a gene: 7.